Presented here are 8 T cell receptor beta chains from one specimen sequenced in a study of blood T cell repertoires in COVID-19. The method was immunoSEQ multiplex PCR; TCRdb's version includes in-frame clones alone and lacks a portion of them. The profile shows 400,000 to 450,000 clones, 75% to 90% of them singletons. Sequencing was carried out using PBMCs or T cells enriched from blood (not recorded which). The source is a man aged 25-45 years who had recovered from COVID-19.

V gene TRBV28 combines with J gene TRBJ1-2; D uncertain. This CDR3 is built from 11 residues. Germline CDR1 and CDR2: MDHEN and SYDVKM. Trimming stripped 10 bases from V and 8 bases from J, with 14 bases between. The CDR3 here is CAMETTDGYTF. CDR3 coding DNA: TGTGCCATGGAGACGACCGACGGCTACACCTTC.

This chain joins TRBV19 and TRBJ1-5; D remains unclear. Germline loops: CDR1 LNHDA, CDR2 SQIVND (reference sequence). Trimming cost V 7 bases and J 0 bases, with 7 bases left between them. The CDR3 is 13 amino acids. The CDR3, as DNA: TGTGCCAGTAATCCAGATAGCAATCAGCCCCAGCATTTT. Encoded protein: CASNPDSNQPQHF.

The chain recombines TRBV15 with TRBJ2-1; the D gene is possibly TRBD2 (6 bases). The CDR3 extends over 13 amino acids. V lost 3 bases and J 4 bases, leaving 7 bases between the germline ends. Germline V CDR1 and CDR2: LNHNV, YYDKDF (reference sequence). The CDR3 bases are TGTGCCACCAGCAGCGGACTATACAATGAGCAGTTCTTC. Translating it yields CATSSGLYNEQFF.

The chain combines TRBV27 with TRBJ1-5; D unresolved. V lost 6 bases to trimming and J lost 7 bases, with 16 bases between them. The germline V gene has CDR1 MNHEY and CDR2 SMNVEV (reference sequence). This CDR3 region has 14 residues. The CDR3 region has the DNA TGTGCCAGCAGCCGTGACTCCGCCGGACAGCCCCAGCATTTT. Its protein is CASSRDSAGQPQHF.

V usage is TRBV10-2 and J usage is TRBJ2-7; 7 bases are a match to TRBD1. Looked up from germline, CDR1 is WSHSY and CDR2 is SAAADI. The V gene end was trimmed by 6 bases and the J gene end by 5 bases; junction bases not matched to a gene: 13. This CDR3 has 15 amino acids. The CDR3 spells CASSDLGRGQDEQYF. CDR3 nucleotide sequence: TGCGCCAGCAGCGACTTAGGAAGGGGGCAGGACGAGCAGTACTTC.

The V call is TRBV19, the J call TRBJ1-6; D is uncertain. Germline assignment: CDR1 LNHDA and CDR2 SQIVND (reference sequence). The CDR3 has 15 residues. The V end lost 6 bases, the J end lost 9 bases, and 18 bases lay between the germline ends. This CDR3 reads CASRTAEGSGSPLHF. The CDR3 DNA follows: TGTGCCAGTAGGACCGCGGAGGGTTCAGGTTCACCCCTCCACTTT.

In DNA form, the CDR3 reads TGTGCCAGCAGCTATGGTGTTGGGCATTCACCCCTCCACTTT. This sequence encodes CASSYGVGHSPLHF. The V gene is TRBV4-2, the J gene TRBJ1-6; D remains ambiguous. Germline loops: CDR1 LGHNA, CDR2 YNFKEQ. V was cut by 5 bases and J by 8 bases, with 13 bases left in between. There are 14 residues in the CDR3.

The chain recombines TRBV27 with TRBJ1-5, with a weak D call TRBD1 (5 bases). Germline V CDR1 and CDR2: MNHEY, SMNVEV (reference sequence). Trimming stripped 6 bases from V and 5 bases from J, with 17 bases between. The CDR3 covers 15 residues. CDR3 sequence: CASSFTTGYDQPQHF. CDR3 sequence (DNA): TGTGCCAGCAGCTTCACTACAGGTTATGATCAGCCCCAGCATTTT.